One T cell receptor beta chain is described in this entry. Antigen specificity is unknown. The data stem from a study of T cells in narcolepsy. Regarding the study as a whole: Autoreactive clonotypes reportedly recurred in blood of same and different patients, not controls.

Here immunoSEQ multiplex PCR was the method, and the copy in TCRdb shows in-frame clones only, minus some. The sample has about 41,000 clones; about 91% are singletons. V was clipped by 6 bases and J by 3 bases, with 15 bases between them. The CDR3 extends over 15 amino acids. Germline values: CDR1 SGDLS, CDR2 YYNGEE. This chain joins TRBV9 and TRBJ2-2; a weak D match, TRBD1 (5 bases). The sequence derives from a human donor with narcolepsy. The sample taken for sequencing was CD45RA- memory CD4+ T cells from PBMCs. In DNA, the CDR3 is TGTGCCAGCAATTATGGGGCAGCAGACACCGGGGAGCTGTTTTTT. As protein: CASNYGAADTGELFF.